This TCR beta chain was captured by sequencing in a study of type 1 regulatory T cells. TCRdb reprocessed the reads with MiXCR, giving one entry per CDR3 protein. The sample lists 60,000 to 75,000 distinct CDR3 sequences, 20% seen once, with around 8% in the top ten. V lost 5 bases and J 0 bases, leaving 4 bases between the germline ends. The germline V gene encodes CDR1 DFQATT and CDR2 SNEGSKA (reference sequence). The CDR3 extends over 12 amino acids. Study-level points and caveats: Compared with non-type 1 regulatory T cells, type 1 regulatory T cells showed a more restricted TCR repertoire.

As concerns this clonotype: Its antigen remains unknown.

The chain recombines TRBV20-1 with TRBJ2-2; D remains unclear. Sequencing input: cultured type 1 regulatory T (Tr1) cells, either the whole culture or a sorted fraction (not recorded which). The receptor's source is a human donor in good health. CDR3 in amino acids: CSADSNTGELFF. The DNA for the CDR3 is TGCAGTGCTGACTCGAACACCGGGGAGCTGTTTTTT.